Listed below are T cell receptor beta chains from one sample, sequenced in a study of T cells after yellow fever vaccination. TCRdb called the 5' RACE reads again in MiXCR, with one record for every CDR3 protein. The sample consists of 350,000 to 450,000 distinct CDR3 sequences, over 15% of them appearing once. Source: PBMCs, taken before the yellow fever booster vaccination. The receptors shown here come from a man younger than 35 who received the YFV17D yellow fever vaccine. The CDR3 runs from the conserved cysteine through the conserved F or W.

V gene	CDR3 protein
TRBV20-1	CSAMDRAGYGYTF
TRBV7-8	CASSPQRGGRDTQYF
TRBV12-3/TRBV12-4	CASSLTGVNTIYF
TRBV7-2	CASRTGLAGGPTLETQYF
TRBV27	CASSSPLSGGDTGELFF
TRBV27	CASSLSRRNTEAFF
TRBV7-2	CASMRFFTYNEQFF
TRBV9	CASSVEAGRSGELFF
TRBV29-1	CSVEGGGSYNEQFF
TRBV6-5	CASSSLVGARSPLHF
TRBV7-9	CASSLVLAGGSDTQYF
TRBV5-5	CASSFGAGDVQPQHF
TRBV7-2	CASTVVGGRETQYF
TRBV20-1	CSARDSYGGRRGEQFF
TRBV28	CASSLAGWETQYF
TRBV7-2	CASTEGASGFSYEQYF
TRBV4-1	CASSGTGTGGYNEQFF
TRBV20-1	CSADPLASGTDTQYF
TRBV15	CATRRGVSTEAFF
TRBV12-3/TRBV12-4	CASTSGGETQYF
TRBV7-2	CASNISHRGTGNSPLHF
TRBV5-1	CASSQSPGQGSYEQYF